This T cell receptor (beta chain) was sequenced for a study of post-analysis software for immune sequencing data. About the research overall: Recorded subtypes: relapsing-remitting, secondary progressive, progressive-relapsing; some patients unannotated.

Overall study findings and caveats: Compared with controls, patients showed significantly lower normalized Chao1 diversity. Compared with controls, patients had more of roughly five TRBV segments, including TRBV5-6, TRBV5-1 and TRBV20-1. When the samples were clustered directly with F measure, those that had been prepared in the same batch showed strong co-clustering.

Carried by the TCR beta cDNA libraries were unique molecular identifiers. TCRdb passed the PCR reads through MiXCR, listing each CDR3 protein once. The sample lists 170,000 or so distinct CDR3 sequences; over 25% were seen once. V lost 6 bases and J lost 5; bases outside the gene matches: 14. Looked up from germline, CDR1 is MNHEY and CDR2 is SMNVEV (reference sequence). The CDR3 loop spans 16 amino acids. This clonotype was seen only a few times. What it binds is not known. Source material: blood. V usage is TRBV27 and J usage is TRBJ2-5; 8 nucleotides match TRBD1. This sequence originates from a girl aged 5-17 years with multiple sclerosis. The CDR3: CASSRQGTGAVETQYF. The CDR3 bases are TGTGCCAGCAGCCGACAAGGGACAGGCGCCGTGGAGACCCAGTACTTC.